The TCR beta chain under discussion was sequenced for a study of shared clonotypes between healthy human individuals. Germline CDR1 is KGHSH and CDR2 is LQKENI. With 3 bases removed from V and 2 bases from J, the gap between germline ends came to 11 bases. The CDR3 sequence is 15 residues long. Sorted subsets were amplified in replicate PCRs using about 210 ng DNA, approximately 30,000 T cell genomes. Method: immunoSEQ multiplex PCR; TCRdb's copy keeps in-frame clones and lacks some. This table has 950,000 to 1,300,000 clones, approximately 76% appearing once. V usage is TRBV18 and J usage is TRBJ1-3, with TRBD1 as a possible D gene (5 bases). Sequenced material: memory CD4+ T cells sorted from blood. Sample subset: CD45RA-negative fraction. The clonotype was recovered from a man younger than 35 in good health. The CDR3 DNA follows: TGTGCCAGCTCACCTGGCGGGACTACTGGAAACACCATATATTTT. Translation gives CASSPGGTTGNTIYF.